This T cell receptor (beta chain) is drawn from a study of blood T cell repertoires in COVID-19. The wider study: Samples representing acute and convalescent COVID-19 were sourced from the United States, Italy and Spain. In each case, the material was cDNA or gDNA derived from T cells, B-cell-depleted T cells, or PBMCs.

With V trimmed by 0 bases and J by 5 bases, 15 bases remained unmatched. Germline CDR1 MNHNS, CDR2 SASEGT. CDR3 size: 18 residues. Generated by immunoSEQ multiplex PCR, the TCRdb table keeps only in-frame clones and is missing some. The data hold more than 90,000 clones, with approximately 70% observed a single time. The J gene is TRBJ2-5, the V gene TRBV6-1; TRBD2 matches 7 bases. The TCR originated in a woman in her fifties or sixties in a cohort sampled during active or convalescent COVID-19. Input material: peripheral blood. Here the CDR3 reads CASSEAEAGVPLGETQYF. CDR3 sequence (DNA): TGTGCCAGCAGTGAAGCGGAGGCGGGGGTGCCCTTGGGCGAGACCCAGTACTTC.